This T cell receptor (beta chain) emerged from a study of OX40 agonist ivuxolimab in advanced cancers. Background on the study: Every 2 weeks, ivuxolimab was infused into the patients intravenously at between 0.01 and 10 mg/kg. The group had a mean age of roughly 65 years, ranged from 23 to 79, and was 82.7% male. Therapy given before enrollment (anti-PD-1, anti-PD-L1 or anti-CTLA-4) was allowed, and over 35% had some.

Sequenced by immunoSEQ multiplex PCR; TCRdb stores in-frame clones only, minus some. The table includes under 90,000 clones, less than 95% detected once. With V trimmed by 2 bases and J by 5 bases, 2 bases remained unmatched. There are 13 residues in the CDR3. CDR1 SGHTS and CDR2 YDEGEE come from the germline V gene. This clone has a single count. The antigen is not known. Findings and limits, study-wide: Patients with a partial response at 0.1-3.0 mg/kg had among the lowest clonal expansion.

This chain links TRBV5-8 with TRBJ2-5; 8 positions match TRBD1. The receptor was derived from an adult with an advanced solid tumor such as melanoma, head and neck, liver or kidney cancer. Here the sequenced sample was CD4+ or CD8+ T cells sorted from blood, taken in a trial of the OX40 agonist ivuxolimab. DNA of the CDR3: TGTGCCAGCAGCTTACAGGGGGGCGAGACCCAGTACTTC. Translating it yields CASSLQGGETQYF.